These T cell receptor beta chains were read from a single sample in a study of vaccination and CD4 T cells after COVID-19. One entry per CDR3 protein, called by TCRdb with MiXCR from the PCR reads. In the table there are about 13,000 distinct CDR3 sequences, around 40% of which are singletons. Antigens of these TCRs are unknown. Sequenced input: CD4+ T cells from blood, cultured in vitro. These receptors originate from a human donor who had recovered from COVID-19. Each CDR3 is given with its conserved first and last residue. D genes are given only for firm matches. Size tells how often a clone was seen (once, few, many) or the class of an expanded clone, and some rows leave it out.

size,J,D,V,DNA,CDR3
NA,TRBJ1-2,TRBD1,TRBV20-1,TGCAGTGCTAGAAGCCCCGGGACAGCTAACTATGGCTACACCTTC,CSARSPGTANYGYTF
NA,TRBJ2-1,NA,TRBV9,TGTGCCAGCAGCGAACAGGTAACCTACAATGAGCAGTTCTTC,CASSEQVTYNEQFF
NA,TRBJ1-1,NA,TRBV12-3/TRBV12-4,TGTGCCAGCAGCCCAATAGGGACGACGATGAACACTGAAGCTTTCTTT,CASSPIGTTMNTEAFF
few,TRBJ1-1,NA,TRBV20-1,TGCAGTGCTAGTTCATGGCAGCAAAACACTGAAGCTTTCTTT,CSASSWQQNTEAFF
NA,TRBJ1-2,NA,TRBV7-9,TGTGCCAGCGTTGGACTGTGGAGCTATGGCTACACCTTC,CASVGLWSYGYTF
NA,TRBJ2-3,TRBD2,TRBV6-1,TGTGCCAGCAGTCGAATACTAGCGGGGGGCACAGATACGCAGTATTTT,CASSRILAGGTDTQYF
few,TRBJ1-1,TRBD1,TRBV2,TGTGCCAGCCTACCCGGGACAGGGCAACCGAACACTGAAGCTTTCTTT,CASLPGTGQPNTEAFF
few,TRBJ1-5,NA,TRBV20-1,TGCAGTGCTAGACAGGCGAATCAGCCCCAGCATTTT,CSARQANQPQHF
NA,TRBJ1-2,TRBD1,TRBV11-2,TGTGCCAGCAGCCCCCTAGCAGGGGGTCGGGGCTATGGCTACACCTTC,CASSPLAGGRGYGYTF
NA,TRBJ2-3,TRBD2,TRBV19,TGTGCCAGTAGTATAGAAGGACTAGCGGGGGGCACTAGCACAGATACGCAGTATTTT,CASSIEGLAGGTSTDTQYF
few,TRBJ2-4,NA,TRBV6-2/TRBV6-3,TGTGCCAGCAGTAAGCATAAGGCTACCCCCAAAAACATTCAGTACTTC,CASSKHKATPKNIQYF
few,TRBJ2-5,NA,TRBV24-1,TGTGCCACCAGTGATACCCAAGAGACCCAGTACTTC,CATSDTQETQYF
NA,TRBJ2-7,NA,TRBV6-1,TGTGCCAGCAGTGAAAGGGAGTCAAGCTACTACGGGCAGTACTTC,CASSERESSYYGQYF
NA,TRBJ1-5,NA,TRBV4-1,TGCGCCAGCAGCCAAGGGAGGGGCATACCGAAGGACATACATTTT,CASSQGRGIPKDIHF
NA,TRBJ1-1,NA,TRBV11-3,TGTGCCAGCAGCCCGGAGTCCGGGGCCCTGAACACTGGAGCTTTCTTT,CASSPESGALNTGAFF
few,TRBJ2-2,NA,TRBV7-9,TGTGCCAGCAGCTTAGTGGGGGCTATCACCGGGGAGCTGTTTTTT,CASSLVGAITGELFF
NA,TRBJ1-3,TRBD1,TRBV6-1,TGTGCCAGCAGTCTACAGGGGGCGAGAAACACCATATATTTT,CASSLQGARNTIYF
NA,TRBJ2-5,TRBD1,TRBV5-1,TGCGCCAGCAGCCAAGGGACAGCACAAGAGACCCAGTACTTC,CASSQGTAQETQYF
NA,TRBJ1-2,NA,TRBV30,TGTGCCTGGAGCGACACCGGACTGTATGGCTACACCTTC,CAWSDTGLYGYTF
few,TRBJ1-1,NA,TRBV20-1,TGCAGTGCTAGAGCGCCTGGGATGGGGGAAGGGTATGAAGCTTTCTTT,CSARAPGMGEGYEAFF
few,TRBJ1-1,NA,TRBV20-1,TGCAGTGCAGGTGGGAACACTGAAGCTTTCTTT,CSAGGNTEAFF
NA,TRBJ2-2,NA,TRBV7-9,TGTGCCAGCAGCTTAGCATCAGGGGTCACGAACACCGGGGAGCTGTTTTTT,CASSLASGVTNTGELFF
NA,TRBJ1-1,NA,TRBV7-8,TGTGCCAGCAGCCCGGGGGGAATGAGCACTGAAGCTTTCTTT,CASSPGGMSTEAFF
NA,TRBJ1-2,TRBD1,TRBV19,TGTGCCAGTAGTATAGAACAGACAGGGGGTTCTGGCTACACCTTC,CASSIEQTGGSGYTF
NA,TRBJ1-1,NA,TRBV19,TGTGCCAGTAGTTCATGGACTGAAGCTTTCTTT,CASSSWTEAFF
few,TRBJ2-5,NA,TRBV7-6,TGTGCCAGCAGCTTAGGTGGCGCACTTCATGGGCAAGAGACCCAGTACTTC,CASSLGGALHGQETQYF
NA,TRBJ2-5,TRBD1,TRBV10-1,TGCGCCAGCAGTGAGTCAGGACAGGGAAAAGAGACCCAGTACTTC,CASSESGQGKETQYF
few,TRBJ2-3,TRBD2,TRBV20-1,TGCAGTGCTATCGGGCGGGGGGGCTGGTTGTCAGATACGCAGTATTTT,CSAIGRGGWLSDTQYF
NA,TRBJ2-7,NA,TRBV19,TGTGCCAGTAGTATAGCGGCCGGGAGTGGCGAGCAGTACTTC,CASSIAAGSGEQYF
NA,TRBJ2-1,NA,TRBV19,TGTGCCAGTACCCGGGACCATAGCTCCTACAATGAGCAGTTCTTC,CASTRDHSSYNEQFF
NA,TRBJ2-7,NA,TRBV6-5,TGTGCCAGCAGTTACTCAGGACTGACCACCTACGAGCAGTACTTC,CASSYSGLTTYEQYF
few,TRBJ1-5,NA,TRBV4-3,TGCGCCAGCAGCCAAGATCGGGACAACAACTATCAGCCCCAGCATTTT,CASSQDRDNNYQPQHF
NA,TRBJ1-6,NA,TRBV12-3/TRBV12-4,TGTGCCACCAGTACCGGGACTACTAATTCACCCCTCCACTTT,CATSTGTTNSPLHF
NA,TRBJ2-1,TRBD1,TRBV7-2,TGTGCCAGCAGCCTTCAGGGACAGGTGATTAATGAGCAGTTCTTC,CASSLQGQVINEQFF
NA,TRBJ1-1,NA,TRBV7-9,TGTGCCAGCCAGAGGGGAGGGAACACTGAAGCTTTCTTT,CASQRGGNTEAFF
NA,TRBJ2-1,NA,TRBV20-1,TGCAGTGCTCCAAAAGGAGTAGCGGTGGACAATGAGCAGTTCTTC,CSAPKGVAVDNEQFF
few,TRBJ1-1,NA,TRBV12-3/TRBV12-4,TGTGCCAGCAGTTTTTCGGGGACTCACTCCCCTCTCATGAACACTGAAGCTTTCTTT,CASSFSGTHSPLMNTEAFF
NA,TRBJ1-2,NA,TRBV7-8,TGTGCCAGCAACCCCCCACAGGAGAATGGCTACACCTTC,CASNPPQENGYTF
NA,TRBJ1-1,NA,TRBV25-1,TGTGCCAGCAGTAACCCTGGGACTGAAGCTTTCTTT,CASSNPGTEAFF
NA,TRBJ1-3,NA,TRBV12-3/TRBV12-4,TGTGCCAGCGGATACACAGGCTCTGGAAACACCATATATTTT,CASGYTGSGNTIYF
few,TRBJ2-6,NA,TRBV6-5,TGTGCCAGCAGTTACTCGAGGACGTACTCTGGGGCCAACGTCCTGACTTTC,CASSYSRTYSGANVLTF
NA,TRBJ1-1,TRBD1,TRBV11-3,TGTGCCAGCAGCTTCTCTGGGACAGGGGGCACTGAAGCTTTCTTT,CASSFSGTGGTEAFF
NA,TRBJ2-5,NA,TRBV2,TGTGCCAGCAGTGAATCCGGCGGAGGGCCATGGCTGGAGACCCAGTACTTC,CASSESGGGPWLETQYF
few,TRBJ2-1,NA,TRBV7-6,TGTGCCAGCAGCTTACAACTTCTCAATGAGCAGTTCTTC,CASSLQLLNEQFF
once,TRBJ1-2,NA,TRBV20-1,TGCAGTGCCAATCACCCGAACTATGGCTACACCTTC,CSANHPNYGYTF
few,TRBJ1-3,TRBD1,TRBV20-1,TGCAGTGCTCCCTGGTTATCGGGACAGGGGGCAAAGGGGAACACCATATATTTT,CSAPWLSGQGAKGNTIYF
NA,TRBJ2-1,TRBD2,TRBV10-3,TGTGCCATCAGTGTCAGACTAGCGGACTACAATGAGCAGTTCTTC,CAISVRLADYNEQFF
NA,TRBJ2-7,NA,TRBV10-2,TGCGCCAGCCTCGACCAGGGGTCCTACGAGCAGTACTTC,CASLDQGSYEQYF